These 10 T cell receptor beta chains were all obtained from the same sample, sequenced in a study of beta chain features in type 1 diabetes. Overall study results and limits: Type 1 diabetes patients had moderately but significantly shorter TCRB CDR3s in all four CD4+ subsets.

The antigens these receptors bind are not known. Since all of the isolated RNA was reverse transcribed, expressed TCRB transcripts were what got sequenced. Generated by immunoSEQ multiplex PCR, the TCRdb table keeps only in-frame clones and is missing some. The repertoire holds about 53,000 clones, with about 50% as singletons. The specimen sequenced was Tregs from blood. The receptors here all came from a middle-aged woman with type 1 diabetes.

The chain carries TRBV29-1 and TRBJ2-7, with D possibly being TRBD1 (6 bases). This CDR3 contains 13 residues. V was pared by 8 bases and J by 3 bases, with 17 bases between. The germline gives CDR1 SQVTM, CDR2 ANQGSEA. The CDR3 DNA follows: TGCAGCATTAAAGCCTCACAGGGCTACGAGCAGTACTTC. It specifies CSIKASQGYEQYF.

The chain recombines TRBV5-5 with TRBJ2-5; 10 nucleotides align to TRBD1. Per germline, CDR1 SGHKS and CDR2 YYEKEE (reference sequence). The ends lost 1 base at V and 5 bases at J; junction bases unmatched: 5. The CDR3 runs to 15 residues. This chain's CDR3 is CASSLTGTGVETQYF. CDR3 DNA sequence: TGTGCCAGCAGCTTGACCGGGACAGGGGTCGAGACCCAGTACTTC. Complete variable domain (other parts from reference TRBV5-5 and TRBJ2-5): DAGVTQSPTHLIKTRGQQVTLRCSPISGHKSVSWYQQVLGQGPQFIFQYYEKEERGRGNFPDRFSARQFPNYSSELNVNALLLGDSALYLCASSLTGTGVETQYFGPGTRLLVL.

The chain employs TRBV7-9 and TRBJ2-5; tentative D call: TRBD2 (6 bases). This CDR3 has 18 amino acids. The V and J ends lost 2 bases and 7 bases respectively, with 26 bases between them. From germline, CDR1 is SEHNR and CDR2 FQNEAQ (reference sequence). The CDR3 nucleotides are TGTGCCAGCAGCTTATTCCCTAGGGCTACCTCCCAGGGAGGGACCCAGTACTTC. It encodes CASSLFPRATSQGGTQYF.

This rearrangement joins TRBV2 to TRBJ2-1; 15 bases align to TRBD2. The CDR3 is 15 amino acids. V gave up 7 bases and J gave up 7 bases; unmatched junction bases: 5. Germline V gene data show CDR1 as SNHLY and CDR2 as FYNNEI. CDR3 coding DNA: TGTGCCAGCACCCCGGGGACTAGCGGGGGGAATGAGCAGTTCTTC. It specifies CASTPGTSGGNEQFF. The complete variable domain, with remaining parts taken from reference TRBV2 and TRBJ2-1, reads EPEVTQTPSHQVTQMGQEVILRCVPISNHLYFYWYRQILGQKVEFLVSFYNNEISEKSEIFDDQFSVERPDGSNFTLKIRSTKLEDSAMYFCASTPGTSGGNEQFFGPGTRLTVL.

This clone turned up a few times. The chain links TRBV7-3 to TRBJ2-7; weak D call: TRBD1 (6 bases). From germline, CDR1 is SGHTA and CDR2 FQGTGA. The CDR3 has 13 amino acids. Deletions cut 5 bases from V and 2 bases from J, with 10 bases between. The CDR3 nucleotides read TGTGCCAGCAGCGCAGGGGACGCCTACGAGCAGTACTTC. Amino acids: CASSAGDAYEQYF.

The sample holds one count of this clone. The chain links TRBV28 to TRBJ2-7; tentatively, D is TRBD1 (6 bases). The V and J ends lost 11 bases and 9 bases respectively, with 23 bases between them. CDR1 and CDR2 (germline): MDHEN, SYDVKM. The CDR3 runs to 13 residues. CDR3 sequence (DNA): TGTGCCGGGGGAGCAGGGGACCTTACCCTGCAGTACTTC. Translated, it gives CAGGAGDLTLQYF.

The sample holds a few counts of this clone. This chain links TRBV29-1 with TRBJ2-4, with D possibly TRBD2 on 5 matching bases. Trimming left V 6 bases short and J 9 bases short, with 12 bases between. CDR1 is SQVTM and CDR2 is ANQGSEA in the germline V gene. The CDR3 is 11 residues long. CDR3 residues: CSVAPGSIQYF. The CDR3 DNA reads TGCAGCGTGGCCCCGGGGAGCATTCAGTACTTC.

V gene TRBV18 combines with J gene TRBJ1-2, with TRBD1 matching 7 bases. Unmatched junction bases numbered 3, after V lost 3 bases and J lost 5 bases. Germline V gives CDR1 KGHSH, CDR2 LQKENI. The CDR3 extends over 13 amino acids. This chain's CDR3 is CASSPGQSYGYTF. The CDR3 coding sequence is TGTGCCAGCTCACCGGGACAGTCTTATGGCTACACCTTC.

This rearrangement joins TRBV2 to TRBJ1-5; 9 bases agree with TRBD1. CDR1 SNHLY and CDR2 FYNNEI come from the germline V gene. The CDR3 spans 14 residues. Losses at the gene ends were 6 bases for V and 7 bases for J; bases not matched to a gene: 7. CDR3 in amino acids: CASRGGQGNQPQHF. CDR3 coding DNA: TGTGCCAGCAGGGGGGGACAGGGAAACCAGCCCCAGCATTTT.

The V and J genes are TRBV5-6 and TRBJ2-4, with 8 bases aligning to TRBD1. This CDR3 spans 16 amino acids. Germline values: CDR1 SGHDT, CDR2 YYEEEE. Unmatched junction bases numbered 5, after V lost 3 bases and J lost 0 bases. CDR3 bases: TGTGCCAGCAGCTGGGGACAGGTACTAGCCAAAAACATTCAGTACTTC. Translating gives CASSWGQVLAKNIQYF.